This T cell receptor beta chain was documented in a study of a mutant IDH1 vaccine in newly diagnosed glioma. Overall study context: Vaccines were first given 4-6 weeks after radiotherapy alone, or with temozolomide cycles. Before enrollment, the patients had been treated with radiotherapy alone, temozolomide alone, or both together. Most of them had received both.

CDR3 size: 13 residues. Looked up from germline, CDR1 is PRHDT and CDR2 is FYEKMQ (reference sequence). Trimming removed 6 bases at V and 4 bases at J, with 12 bases between. Time point meaning: week 35, safety follow-up. Doses comprised 300 ug of mutant IDH1 20-mer peptide each, plus topical imiquimod. Patients received eight vaccinations in weeks 1, 3, 5, 7, 11, 15, 19, 23. A word on this clone: The antigen remains unidentified.

This table comes from immunoSEQ multiplex PCR, and its TCRdb copy is limited to in-frame clones, with some not included. The table lists about 60,000 clones, approximately 80% of them singletons. Whole-study findings and limits: Apparently unrelated to pseudoprogression were changes in the top peripheral T cell clonotypes.

The chain recombines TRBV13 with TRBJ1-1; D is undetermined. The sequencing used PBMCs, collected from a glioma patient whose treatment included an IDH1 peptide vaccine. This sequence originates from a man aged 25-40 years with glioma. CDR3 bases: TGTGCCAGCAGTTCTTACGGTGGCACTGAAGCTTTCTTT. Translating gives CASSSYGGTEAFF.